One and the same sample provided the 4 T cell receptor beta chains below, sequenced in a study of Tregs in tolerant kidney transplant recipients. Assay used: immunoSEQ multiplex PCR; TCRdb lists only in-frame clones, some missing. This sample yields under 50,000 clones, of which around 95% are seen a single time; 0.3% to 0.45% belongs to the top ten. Their specific antigens are unknown. Source material: Tregs from blood cultured with allogeneic cells. These receptors all come from a human donor in good health.

The genes are TRBV5-1 and TRBJ2-1; 14 bases are shared with TRBD2. Trimming removed 4 bases from V and 3 bases from J; junction bases left unmatched: 9. Germline V gene sequence: CDR1 SGHRS, CDR2 YFSETQ. This CDR3 is 18 amino acids long. The CDR3 loop reads CASSGGTSGRGSYNEQFF. The CDR3, as DNA: TGCGCCAGCAGCGGAGGGACTAGCGGGAGAGGAAGCTACAATGAGCAGTTCTTC.

The chain carries TRBV19 and TRBJ2-3, with 11 bases matching TRBD1. V was pared by 6 bases and J by 5 bases, with 10 bases of the junction left unmatched. The CDR3 consists of 16 residues. Germline assignment: CDR1 LNHDA and CDR2 SQIVND (reference sequence). The CDR3 DNA is TGTGCCAGTAGCCATTCCGGACAGGGGGCTCGAGATACGCAGTATTTT. This encodes CASSHSGQGARDTQYF.

In this sample, this clone turned up once. CDR3 loop: CAVRTGYDEQYF. The CDR3 region has the DNA TGTGCCGTCCGGACAGGCTACGACGAGCAGTACTTC. The rearrangement uses TRBV5-8 and TRBJ2-7; 7 bases fit TRBD1. Germline CDR1 and CDR2: SGHTS and YDEGEE. After removal of 10 bases from V and 5 bases from J, the junction contained 9 bases not matched to a gene. The CDR3 sequence is 12 residues long.

The rearrangement uses TRBV7-9 and TRBJ2-1; no clear D gene. The CDR3 is made up of 14 amino acids. Germline CDR1 is SEHNR and CDR2 is FQNEAQ (reference sequence). Trimming shortened V by 5 bases and J by 3 bases, and 11 bases separated the two germline ends. The CDR3: CASSAIKIYNEQFF. The CDR3 DNA is TGTGCCAGCAGCGCCATTAAGATCTACAATGAGCAGTTCTTC.